The sequence of this T cell receptor beta chain was determined in a study of cytomegalovirus exposure and HLA in healthy donors. Study results and caveats: A later analysis found that most CMV-associated TCR beta chains appeared HLA-restricted. From TCR beta sequences, most subjects' HLA-A and HLA-B alleles were reportedly predicted accurately. Later analysis reportedly placed an Asian-associated ancestry cluster below the roughly 680-donor mean in N-insertions.

Trimming removed 6 bases from V and 4 bases from J, with 10 bases in between. Germline V CDR1 and CDR2: MNHNS, SASEGT. The CDR3 consists of 12 residues. PCR employed 60 Vbeta and 13 Jbeta primers. The assay was immunoSEQ multiplex PCR, and TCRdb's table has in-frame clones only and misses some. The sample holds 90,000 to 100,000 clones, about 75% seen once. The sample holds a few counts of this clone. Its antigen is undetermined. The chain joins TRBV6-1 to TRBJ2-7, with D possibly TRBD1 on 5 matching bases. The sequence came from a man between 35 and 55 years old in good health and CMV-seropositive. The sequencing sample was made of PBMCs. DNA for the CDR3: TGTGCCAGCAGCCCGCGACAGTACGAGCAGTACTTC. This codes for CASSPRQYEQYF.